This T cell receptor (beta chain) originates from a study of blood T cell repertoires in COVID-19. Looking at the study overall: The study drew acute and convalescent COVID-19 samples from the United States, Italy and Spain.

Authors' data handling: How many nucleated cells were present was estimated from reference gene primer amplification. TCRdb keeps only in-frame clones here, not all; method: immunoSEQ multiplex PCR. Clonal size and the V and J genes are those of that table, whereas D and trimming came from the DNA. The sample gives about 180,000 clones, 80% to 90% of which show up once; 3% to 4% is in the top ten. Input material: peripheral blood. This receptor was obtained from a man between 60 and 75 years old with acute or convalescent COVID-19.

The CDR3 DNA is TGTGCCAGCAGCGACAGGGGTTCGTCCGATGGCTACACCTTC. Translating it yields CASSDRGSSDGYTF. The chain is built from TRBV27 and TRBJ1-2; 8 bases map to TRBD1. With V trimmed by 6 bases and J by 6 bases, 9 bases remained unmatched. The CDR3 length is 14 residues. CDR1 and CDR2 from the germline V gene are MNHEY and SMNVEV (reference sequence).